Described below is a single T cell receptor beta chain sequence and its context. The CDR3 runs 16 residues. CDR1 and CDR2 (germline): KGHSH, LQKENI. J was trimmed by 7 bases and V by 3 bases; bases with no gene match: 12. The table came from immunoSEQ multiplex PCR; TCRdb's copy has only in-frame clones and leaves some out. The sample contains over 200,000 clones, around nine tenths of which appear only once. The data originate from a study of blood T cell repertoires in COVID-19. The chain is built from TRBV18 and TRBJ2-7; TRBD2 agrees at 10 bases. The sequencing input was peripheral blood. The receptor was derived from a man aged 35-49 years with acute or convalescent COVID-19. This chain's CDR3 is CASSPPGLAARGEQYF. CDR3 DNA sequence: TGTGCCAGCTCACCGCCAGGACTAGCGGCCCGTGGGGAGCAGTACTTC.